The next 23 T cell receptor beta chains were all read from a single sample in a study of beta chain features in type 1 diabetes. Expressed TCRB transcripts were sequenced because the entire RNA isolate underwent reverse transcription. Using immunoSEQ multiplex PCR, the repertoire was profiled, and TCRdb retains in-frame clones only, with some absent. The sample carries roughly 60,000 clones, roughly 60% recorded once. Sequencing input: Tregs from blood. The receptors were gathered from a woman aged 18-30 years in good health.

This chain joins TRBV10-3 and TRBJ2-3; 11 bases are shared with TRBD2. Trimming took 6 bases from V and 4 from J; bases not matched to a gene: 0. The CDR3 covers 13 residues. Germline V lookup: CDR1 ENHRY, CDR2 SYGVKD. This CDR3 is CAIRTSGADTQYF. The CDR3 nucleotides read TGTGCCATCAGGACTAGCGGGGCAGATACGCAGTATTTT.

The chain joins TRBV6-6 to TRBJ2-1, with 10 bases aligning to TRBD2. The CDR3 extends over 14 amino acids. Germline lookup yields CDR1 MNHNY and CDR2 SVGAGI (reference sequence). DNA for the CDR3: TGTGTCACACAGGCTAGCGGGAGCTACAATGAGCAGTTCTTC. Amino acids: CVTQASGSYNEQFF.

The rearrangement links TRBV7-2 to TRBJ2-7, with a possible D match to TRBD2 (5 bases). The germline V gene has CDR1 SGHTA and CDR2 FQGNSA. The CDR3 is 15 residues long. V dropped 5 bases and J dropped 4 bases, with 18 bases sitting between them. CDR3 region: CASSQEGTLGYEQYF. The CDR3 region has the DNA TGTGCCAGCAGCCAAGAGGGAACTCTGGGTTACGAGCAGTACTTC.

This clone was seen only a few times. This sequence joins TRBV10-3 and TRBJ2-3, with TRBD2 matching over 12 bases. The CDR3 covers 16 residues. Germline V gene sequence: CDR1 ENHRY, CDR2 SYGVKD. Trimming removed 10 bases from V and 2 bases from J; junction bases left unmatched: 10. The CDR3 nucleotides read TGTGCCACCAAAGAGCGGACTAGCGGGACCACAGATACGCAGTATTTT. Protein product: CATKERTSGTTDTQYF.

This chain joins TRBV30 and TRBJ1-2, with TRBD1 matching 7 bases. From germline, CDR1 is GTSNPN and CDR2 SVGIG (reference sequence). The V segment lost 0 bases and the J segment 5 bases; nucleotides outside the gene matches: 6. This CDR3 region has 14 residues. CDR3 loop: CAWSVRDRVYGYTF. CDR3 nucleotides: TGTGCCTGGAGTGTAAGAGACAGGGTGTATGGCTACACCTTC.

This clone turned up a few times. The chain carries TRBV7-9 and TRBJ1-3; D not certain. CDR3 size: 15 residues. In germline, CDR1 is SEHNR, CDR2 FQNEAQ (reference sequence). The V gene lost 3 bases and the J gene lost 0 bases, with 9 bases spanning the gap. CDR3 sequence (DNA): TGTGCCAGCAGCTTTACACAAATCTCTGGAAACACCATATATTTT. It specifies CASSFTQISGNTIYF.

V is TRBV13 and J is TRBJ2-2, with 7 nucleotides matching TRBD2. The V gene's germline CDR1 is PRHDT and CDR2 FYEKMQ (reference sequence). The CDR3 runs to 15 residues. The ends lost 5 bases at V and 5 bases at J; junction bases unmatched: 8. CDR3: CASSTPYGGTGELFF. CDR3 sequence (DNA): TGTGCCAGCAGCACCCCCTACGGGGGGACCGGGGAGCTGTTTTTT.

The rearrangement uses TRBV5-1 and TRBJ2-1; maybe TRBD1 (6 bases). The V gene's germline CDR1 is SGHRS and CDR2 YFSETQ. This CDR3 has 13 amino acids. V gave up 4 bases and J gave up 4 bases, with 9 bases separating them. CDR3 coding DNA: TGCGCCAGCAGCCCGACAGGATACAATGAGCAGTTCTTC. Encoded protein: CASSPTGYNEQFF.

This clone was found a few times. The CDR3 reads CAISESGPSYRGHPPEQYF. The CDR3, as DNA: TGTGCCATCAGTGAGTCCGGGCCTTCTTACAGGGGGCATCCCCCCGAGCAGTACTTC. This chain uses TRBV10-3 with TRBJ2-7; 9 positions agree with TRBD1. V lost 0 bases, J lost 6 bases, and 18 bases stayed unmatched. The CDR3 totals 19 residues. Germline values: CDR1 ENHRY, CDR2 SYGVKD.

This clone appeared a few times. This sequence joins TRBV9 and TRBJ2-1; 7 bases are a match to TRBD2. The CDR3 contains 14 residues. The junction had 1 base not matched to a gene; V was cut back by 4 bases and J by 0 bases. From germline, CDR1 is SGDLS and CDR2 YYNGEE. The CDR3 sequence is CASSRGSSYNEQFF. The CDR3 bases are TGTGCCAGCAGCCGCGGGAGCTCCTACAATGAGCAGTTCTTC.

V and J are TRBV7-9 and TRBJ2-5; 9 bases fit TRBD2. The J segment lost 8 bases and the V segment lost 1 base, leaving 5 bases of the junction unmatched. The CDR3 loop spans 14 amino acids. Germline V gene data show CDR1 as SEHNR and CDR2 as FQNEAQ (reference sequence). For the CDR3, the DNA is TGTGCCAGCAGCTTAGAGGGACTAGCCGGAACCCAGTACTTC. Its protein product is CASSLEGLAGTQYF.

By sample share, this clone is medium-sized. The chain has TRBV2 and TRBJ2-3; TRBD2 is a possible D gene (6 bases). Per germline, CDR1 SNHLY and CDR2 FYNNEI. Trimming cost V 7 bases and J 1 base, with 9 bases left between them. The CDR3 runs to 13 residues. CDR3 sequence (DNA): TGTGCCAGCAAGGGCGGGGGCACAGATACGCAGTATTTT. Protein product: CASKGGGTDTQYF.

The V and J genes are TRBV4-1 and TRBJ1-2, with TRBD1 identical over 7 bases. V lost 4 bases, J lost 4 bases, and 9 bases stayed unmatched. CDR1 MGHRA and CDR2 YSYEKL come from the germline V gene. The CDR3 has 15 amino acids. The CDR3: CASSLETGYTYGYTF. In nucleotides, the CDR3 is TGCGCCAGCAGCCTAGAGACAGGGTATACCTATGGCTACACCTTC.

This clone has more than one count but fewer than ten. The chain combines TRBV5-1 with TRBJ2-1, with a weak D call TRBD2 (6 bases). There are 15 residues in the CDR3. The V and J ends lost 1 base and 6 bases respectively, with 14 bases between them. CDR1 and CDR2 (germline): SGHRS, YFSETQ. The chain's CDR3 is CASSLSGLPRNEQFF. The CDR3 DNA reads TGCGCCAGCAGCTTGTCCGGACTACCGCGCAATGAGCAGTTCTTC.

The rearrangement uses TRBV6-6 and TRBJ1-1; D possibly corresponds to TRBD1 (6 bases). CDR3 size: 13 residues. V lost 8 bases, J lost 0 bases, and 10 bases lay in between. From germline, CDR1 is MNHNY and CDR2 SVGAGI (reference sequence). The CDR3 DNA follows: TGTGCCAGCGGGGACATCTTGAACACTGAAGCTTTCTTT. It is translated as CASGDILNTEAFF.

This clone was found a few times. J is TRBJ2-7 and V is TRBV30, with D unresolved. The CDR3 has 14 amino acids. Germline V gene lookup returns CDR1 GTSNPN and CDR2 SVGIG (reference sequence). V lost 2 bases and J lost 3, with 14 bases in between. The CDR3 coding sequence is TGTGCCTGGAGTCTCGGCGGCGGATTCTACGAGCAGTACTTC. Translation gives CAWSLGGGFYEQYF.

This clone turned up a few times. This chain uses TRBV5-1 with TRBJ2-5, with TRBD2 matching over 9 bases. Trimming took 4 bases from V and 1 from J; bases not matched to a gene: 14. The germline CDR1 and CDR2 sequences are SGHRS and YFSETQ. The CDR3 totals 18 residues. CDR3 DNA sequence: TGCGCCAGCAGCCTGGCCCCTAGCGGGACAACTTTCCAAGAGACCCAGTACTTC. This translates into CASSLAPSGTTFQETQYF.

This clone was seen only a few times. The V call is TRBV6-1, the J call TRBJ2-7, with TRBD2 identical over 13 bases. This CDR3 has 14 residues. V shed 8 bases and J 7 bases; nucleotides not matched to a gene: 8. Germline V CDR1 and CDR2: MNHNS, SASEGT. The CDR3 DNA sequence: TGTGCCAGCCGTAGGGGACTAGCGGGGTCTGAGCAGTACTTC. It specifies CASRRGLAGSEQYF.

V usage is TRBV25-1 and J usage is TRBJ1-1, with D perhaps TRBD1 (5 bases). This CDR3 is built from 12 residues. From germline, CDR1 is MGHDK and CDR2 SYGVNS. Trimming shortened V by 6 bases and J by 7 bases, and 12 bases separated the two germline ends. In DNA, the CDR3 is TGTGCCAGCAGGGCAGGGCTAGGTGAAGCTTTCTTT. Translated: CASRAGLGEAFF.

The chain carries TRBV18 and TRBJ1-4; 8 bases are shared with TRBD1. The CDR3 spans 15 residues. Per germline, CDR1 KGHSH and CDR2 LQKENI. J gave up 6 bases and V 3 bases, and 6 bases lay outside the gene matches. CDR3 loop: CASSPDRVGDEKLFF. CDR3 DNA sequence: TGTGCCAGCTCACCGGACAGGGTGGGTGATGAAAAACTGTTTTTT. Complete variable domain (other parts from reference TRBV18 and TRBJ1-4): NAGVMQNPRHLVRRRGQEARLRCSPMKGHSHVYWYRQLPEEGLKFMVYLQKENIIDESGMPKERFSAEFPKEGPSILRIQQVVRGDSAAYFCASSPDRVGDEKLFFGSGTQLSVL.

The chain recombines TRBV11-3 with TRBJ2-5; D is unresolved. Germline values: CDR1 SGHNT, CDR2 YENEEA. The germline V and J ends were trimmed by 5 bases and 1 base, with 8 bases remaining between them. CDR3 length equals 13 residues. The CDR3 nucleotides read TGTGCCAGCAGCATACAGATCCAAGAGACCCAGTACTTC. It translates to CASSIQIQETQYF.

A few counts support this clone. The chain couples TRBV4-3 to TRBJ2-3; D gene unclear. The V end was cut by 1 base, the J end by 3 bases, with 11 bases between. Germline V gene data show CDR1 as LGHNA and CDR2 as YSLEER. This CDR3 contains 15 residues. CDR3 nucleotide sequence: TGCGCCAGCAGCCAAGGAGGCAGATGGACAGATACGCAGTATTTT. Translation gives CASSQGGRWTDTQYF.

V gene TRBV6-6 combines with J gene TRBJ2-5; D is undetermined. Trimming took off 6 bases at V and 4 bases at J, with 15 bases between the two ends. This CDR3 contains 14 residues. Germline CDR1 reads MNHNY; CDR2 reads SVGAGI (reference sequence). For the CDR3, the DNA is TGTGCCAGCAGACCCGCGGCCCTGTCAGAGACCCAGTACTTC. This encodes CASRPAALSETQYF.